This T cell receptor (beta chain) was recorded in a study of tumor and adjacent non-tumor tissue in lung cancer. Looking at the study overall: Aged about 31 to 76 years, patients included nine to ten men and about five women with stage I to III disease. The study, taken as a whole, reports: TCR diversity was significantly greater in tumor than normal lung tissue.

The template was RNA from unsorted bulk tissue. As to this clonotype: Its specificity is unknown. A much larger clone is a single base away; this may be a read error.

The library came from three nested PCR rounds adapted from ARM-PCR protocols. TCRdb ran MiXCR on the multiplex PCR reads and lists one entry per CDR3 protein. This sample has 85,000 to 100,000 distinct CDR3 sequences, with approximately 65% found just once. The sequence was obtained from a man in his sixties with non-small cell lung cancer. The sample comprised lung tumor tissue.

The chain's CDR3 is CSARGGQRPHEQHF. The DNA of the CDR3 is TGCAGTGCTAGAGGGGGACAGCGTCCCCACGAGCAGCACTTC. V gene TRBV20-1 combines with J gene TRBJ2-7; 7 bases match TRBD1. The CDR3 has 14 amino acids. Germline V lookup: CDR1 DFQATT, CDR2 SNEGSKA (reference sequence).